The source of this T cell receptor beta chain is a study of T cells in Graves' hyperthyroidism and ophthalmopathy. There were TCR beta CDR3 regions amplified from RNA transcripts. The HTBI set primed first-round TCR CDR3 RT-PCR. Using its own MiXCR run on the multiplex PCR reads, TCRdb lists one record per CDR3 protein. The sample yields more than 550,000 distinct CDR3 sequences, about 45% seen once. This clonotype showed up just a few times. The germline gives CDR1 ENHRY, CDR2 SYGVKD. This CDR3 comprises 13 residues. With 0 bases removed from V and 13 bases from J, the gap between germline ends came to 10 bases.

The material sequenced was peripheral blood or thyroid tissue (not recorded which). V gene TRBV10-3 combines with J gene TRBJ1-6; D gene ambiguous. This TCR was recovered from an adult man with Graves' disease, either hyperthyroidism or ophthalmopathy (not recorded which). The CDR3 DNA sequence: TGTGCCATCAGTGAGTCGACGTTTGCGCCCCTCCACTTT. It is translated as CAISESTFAPLHF.